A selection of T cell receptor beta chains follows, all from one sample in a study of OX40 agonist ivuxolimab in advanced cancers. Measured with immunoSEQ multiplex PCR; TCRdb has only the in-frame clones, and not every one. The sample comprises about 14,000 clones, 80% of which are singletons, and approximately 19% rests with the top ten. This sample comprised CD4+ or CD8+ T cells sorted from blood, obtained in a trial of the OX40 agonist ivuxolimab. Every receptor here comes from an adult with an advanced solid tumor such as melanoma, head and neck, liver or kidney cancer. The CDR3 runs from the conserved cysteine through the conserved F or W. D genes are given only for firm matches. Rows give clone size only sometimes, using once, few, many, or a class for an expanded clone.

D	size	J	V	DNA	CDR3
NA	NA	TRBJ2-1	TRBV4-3	TGCGCCAGCAGCCCCTCTACTAGCTCCTACAATGAGCAGTTCTTC	CASSPSTSSYNEQFF
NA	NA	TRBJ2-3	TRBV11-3	TGTGCCAGCAGCTTGACAGCCTCCTGCGAGCTTCCTAGCACAGATACGCAGTATTTT	CASSLTASCELPSTDTQYF
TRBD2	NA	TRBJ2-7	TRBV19	TGTGCCAGTAGTATATTCTCGACTAGCCCTAGCGAGCAGTACTTC	CASSIFSTSPSEQYF
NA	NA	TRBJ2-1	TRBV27	TGTGCCAGCAGTTTAAGCTTAGGGTTTCTGGACAATGAGCAGTTCTTC	CASSLSLGFLDNEQFF
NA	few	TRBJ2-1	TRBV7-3	TGTGCCAGCAGAATTAGCGGAAGCTCCTACAATGAGCAGTTCTTC	CASRISGSSYNEQFF
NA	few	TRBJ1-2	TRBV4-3	TGCGCCAGCAGCCAAGATTACACAAACTATGGCTACACCTTC	CASSQDYTNYGYTF
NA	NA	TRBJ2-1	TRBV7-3	TGTGCCAGCAGCTTAACAGCGGGTGAGCAGTTCTTC	CASSLTAGEQFF
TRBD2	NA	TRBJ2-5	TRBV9	TGTGCCAGCAGCGTAGGACTAGCGGGAGTAGAGACCCAGTACTTC	CASSVGLAGVETQYF
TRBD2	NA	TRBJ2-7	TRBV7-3	TGTGCCAGCAGCTTAGCGTCCAGCGGGGAAACCTACGAGCAGTACTTC	CASSLASSGETYEQYF
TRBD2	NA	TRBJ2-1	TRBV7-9	TGTGCCAGCAGCCCCCTAGCTAGCGGGAGGGTAATGAATGAGCAGTTCTTC	CASSPLASGRVMNEQFF
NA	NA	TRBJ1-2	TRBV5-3	TGTGCCAGCAGCTTTGGGGTTGGCTACACCTTC	CASSFGVGYTF
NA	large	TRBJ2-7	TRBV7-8	TGTGCCAGCAGCTTACCCGGAGGGAGGGAGCAGTACTTC	CASSLPGGREQYF